This TCR beta chain originates from a study of radiotherapy plus CTLA-4 blockade in lung cancer. Whole-study context: Disease control was achieved by 31% of patients, and objective responses by around 17%. Overall study findings and caveats: Early blood T cell clone changes and increased post-radiation serum interferon-beta were reportedly the strongest response predictors. The study found tumor-derived TCR clones expanded in blood after radiotherapy plus ipilimumab.

The protocol was immunoSEQ multiplex PCR, while the TCRdb copy is restricted to in-frame clones and leaves out a portion. Counted here are around 80,000 clones, less than 85% occurring once; the ten biggest clones make up about 0.79%. Focal radiation and CTLA-4 blockade (ipilimumab) were tested in chemo-refractory metastatic non-small-cell lung cancer patients. V lost 8 bases to trimming and J lost 1 base, with 11 bases between them. Germline V gene lookup returns CDR1 GTSNPN and CDR2 SVGIG (reference sequence). This CDR3 spans 13 amino acids. This clone was counted once. The target antigen is unknown.

The source material was peripheral blood, sampled from a patient treated with radiotherapy plus ipilimumab. This clonotype originated in a human donor with non-small cell lung cancer who had stable disease on radiotherapy plus ipilimumab. This chain links TRBV30 with TRBJ2-2; D is ambiguous. The CDR3 sequence: CARNRENTGELFF. DNA of the CDR3: TGTGCCCGAAACAGAGAGAACACCGGGGAGCTGTTTTTT.